Each of the 14 T cell receptor beta chains below was sequenced from the same sample in a study of T cells in narcolepsy. Assay: immunoSEQ multiplex PCR; the TCRdb copy retains only in-frame clones and omits some. The sample yields tens of thousands of clones, around 83% seen once. The sequenced sample was memory (CD45RA-) CD4+ T cells from blood. These receptors all stem from a human donor in good health.

The V gene is TRBV2, the J gene TRBJ2-3, with 13 bases aligning to TRBD2. CDR1 and CDR2 (germline): SNHLY, FYNNEI. The V gene end was trimmed by 6 bases and the J gene end by 4 bases; junction bases not matched to a gene: 7. There are 16 residues in the CDR3. The chain's CDR3 is CASSVTSGRGADTQYF. For the CDR3, the DNA is TGTGCCAGCAGCGTAACTAGCGGGAGGGGTGCAGATACGCAGTATTTT.

The V and J genes are TRBV4-3 and TRBJ1-2; TRBD1 matches 9 bases. Germline CDR1 reads LGHNA; CDR2 reads YSLEER. J was trimmed by 5 bases and V by 2 bases; bases with no gene match: 3. The CDR3 loop spans 14 amino acids. This CDR3 reads CASSQKTGGYGYTF. DNA of the CDR3: TGCGCCAGCAGCCAAAAGACAGGGGGATATGGCTACACCTTC.

This clone was detected only once. The chain combines TRBV4-3 with TRBJ1-2; D is uncertain. The CDR3 has 15 residues. V lost 0 bases and J 4 bases, leaving 12 bases between the germline ends. In germline, CDR1 is LGHNA, CDR2 YSLEER. The CDR3 DNA is TGCGCCAGCAGCCAAGAGACGGCCCGCTCCTATGGCTACACCTTC. Its protein is CASSQETARSYGYTF.

The gene calls are TRBV19 and TRBJ2-3, with 7 bases matching TRBD2. Trimming at V came to 5 bases and at J to 6 bases, leaving 8 bases not matched to a gene. The germline V gene encodes CDR1 LNHDA and CDR2 SQIVND (reference sequence). CDR3 length: 14 amino acids. The CDR3 loop reads CASSLGMRGDTQYF. The CDR3 coding sequence is TGTGCCAGTAGTCTGGGGATGCGGGGGGATACGCAGTATTTT. Filled out from reference TRBV19 and TRBJ2-3, the complete variable domain reads DGGITQSPKYLFRKEGQNVTLSCEQNLNHDAMYWYRQDPGQGLRLIYYSQIVNDFQKGDIAEGYSVSREKKESFPLTVTSAQKNPTAFYLCASSLGMRGDTQYFGPGTRLTVL.

This clone was observed a single time. This chain uses TRBV19 with TRBJ2-5, with D possibly matching TRBD1 (6 bases). Trimming pared 6 bases from V and 5 bases from J, leaving 13 bases between. Germline CDR1 is LNHDA and CDR2 is SQIVND (reference sequence). This CDR3 has 13 residues. The CDR3 bases are TGTGCCAGTAGCCAGACAAGGGGGGAGACCCAGTACTTC. This translates into CASSQTRGETQYF.

V and J are TRBV19 and TRBJ2-3; D not certain. This CDR3 has 13 residues. The V and J ends lost 5 bases and 1 base respectively, with 7 bases between them. Germline assignment: CDR1 LNHDA and CDR2 SQIVND (reference sequence). DNA for the CDR3: TGTGCCAGTAGTGGACCACGCACAGATACGCAGTATTTT. Protein: CASSGPRTDTQYF.

The chain is built from TRBV9 and TRBJ2-5; D is perhaps TRBD1 or TRBD2 (5 bases each). Germline CDR1 and CDR2: SGDLS and YYNGEE. Trimming removed 3 bases at V and 3 bases at J, with 15 bases between. The length of the CDR3 is 15 residues. This chain's CDR3 is CASSADGTSKETQYF. CDR3 bases: TGTGCCAGCAGCGCCGACGGGACGTCGAAAGAGACCCAGTACTTC.

The gene calls are TRBV10-2 and TRBJ2-3, with D hard to call. The CDR3 length is 15 residues. Per germline, CDR1 WSHSY and CDR2 SAAADI. V was shortened by 3 bases and J by 1 base, with 11 bases between the two germline ends. The CDR3 region is CASSDHREGTDTQYF. CDR3 nucleotide sequence: TGCGCCAGCAGTGATCATAGGGAAGGCACAGATACGCAGTATTTT.

The chain employs TRBV6-1 and TRBJ1-1; possibly TRBD1 for D (6 bases). The CDR3 spans 17 residues. V was cut by 1 base and J by 5 bases, with 20 bases left in between. Looked up from germline, CDR1 is MNHNS and CDR2 is SASEGT. This CDR3 is CASSEVAGDTPLTEAFF. DNA of the CDR3: TGTGCCAGCAGTGAAGTCGCCGGGGACACCCCTCTGACTGAAGCTTTCTTT.

The chain combines TRBV4-3 with TRBJ2-1; TRBD2 aligns across 9 bases. CDR1 LGHNA and CDR2 YSLEER come from the germline V gene. This CDR3 has 14 residues. V gave up 4 bases and J gave up 5 bases; unmatched junction bases: 3. DNA for the CDR3: TGCGCCAGCAGCCGACTAGCGGCAAACAATGAGCAGTTCTTC. This codes for CASSRLAANNEQFF.

The chain is built from TRBV4-3 and TRBJ2-5, with no clear D. V was cut by 6 bases and J by 2 bases, with 13 bases left in between. The CDR3 covers 14 residues. In germline, CDR1 is LGHNA, CDR2 YSLEER. The CDR3, as DNA: TGCGCCAGCAGAAAAAACCTAGGGCAAGAGACCCAGTACTTC. Amino acids: CASRKNLGQETQYF.

The J gene is TRBJ2-5, the V gene TRBV9, with TRBD1 as a possible D gene (6 bases). CDR3 length equals 15 residues. Germline V CDR1 and CDR2: SGDLS, YYNGEE. Trimming took 0 bases from V and 3 from J, leaving 12 bases between them. The CDR3 bases are TGTGCCAGCAGCGTAGGAGGGACACCAAAAGAGACCCAGTACTTC. This codes for CASSVGGTPKETQYF.

This chain connects TRBV19 to TRBJ2-6, with no clear D. V gave up 5 bases and J gave up 0 bases, with 11 bases separating them. Germline V gene lookup returns CDR1 LNHDA and CDR2 SQIVND (reference sequence). The CDR3 has 16 amino acids. In nucleotides, the CDR3 is TGTGCCAGTAGTCCCGTCATGAGCTCTGGGGCCAACGTCCTGACTTTC. This codes for CASSPVMSSGANVLTF.

This clone was recorded once. This chain links TRBV7-2 with TRBJ2-3; TRBD2 matches at 9 bases. CDR1 is SGHTA and CDR2 is FQGNSA in the germline V gene. V trimming: 2 bases; J trimming: 5 bases; junction bases outside the gene matches: 5. CDR3 size: 15 residues. In DNA, the CDR3 is TGTGCCAGCAGCTTATGGGCGGGAGGGTTAGATACGCAGTATTTT. It specifies CASSLWAGGLDTQYF. The full variable domain, rest sourced from reference TRBV7-2 and TRBJ2-3, is GAGVSQSPSNKVTEKGKDVELRCDPISGHTALYWYRQSLGQGLEFLIYFQGNSAPDKSGLPSDRFSAERTGGSVSTLTIQRTQQEDSAVYLCASSLWAGGLDTQYFGPGTRLTVL.